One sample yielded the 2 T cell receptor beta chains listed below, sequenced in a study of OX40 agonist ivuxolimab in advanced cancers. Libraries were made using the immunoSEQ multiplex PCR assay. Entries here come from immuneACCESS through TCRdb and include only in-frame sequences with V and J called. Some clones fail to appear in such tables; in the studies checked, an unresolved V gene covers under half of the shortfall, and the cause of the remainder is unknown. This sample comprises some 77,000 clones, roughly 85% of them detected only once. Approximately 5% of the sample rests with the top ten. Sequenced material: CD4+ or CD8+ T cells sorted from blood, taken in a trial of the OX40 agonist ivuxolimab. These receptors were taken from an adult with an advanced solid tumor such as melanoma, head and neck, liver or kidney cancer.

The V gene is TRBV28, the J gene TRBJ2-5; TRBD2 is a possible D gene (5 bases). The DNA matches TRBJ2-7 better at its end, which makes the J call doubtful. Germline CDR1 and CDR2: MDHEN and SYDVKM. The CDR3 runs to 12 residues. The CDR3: CASSGNSYEQYF. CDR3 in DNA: TGTGCCAGCAGCGGGAACTCCTACGAGCAGTACTTC.

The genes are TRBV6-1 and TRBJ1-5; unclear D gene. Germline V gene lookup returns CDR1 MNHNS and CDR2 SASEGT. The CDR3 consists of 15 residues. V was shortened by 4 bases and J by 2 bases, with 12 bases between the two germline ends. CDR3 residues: CASSGLRRGNQPQHF. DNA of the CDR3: TGTGCCAGCAGTGGACTGCGACGGGGCAATCAGCCCCAGCATTTT.